Below, 15 T cell receptor beta chains from the same sample are listed, as sequenced in a study of CD8+ T cells in alopecia areata. Once RNA had been extracted, it was reverse transcribed into cDNA to act as the sequencing template. TCRdb's table, derived via immunoSEQ multiplex PCR, lists solely in-frame clones and lacks some. The sample yields approximately 31,000 clones, about 74% seen once. The sample consisted of NKG2D-low CD8+ T cells sorted from blood. These receptors all come from a human donor with alopecia areata.

This rearrangement joins TRBV5-1 to TRBJ2-1, with a tentative D call TRBD2 (6 bases). Trimming took off 0 bases at V and 0 bases at J, with 13 bases between the two ends. The CDR3 totals 17 residues. Germline lookup yields CDR1 SGHRS and CDR2 YFSETQ. The CDR3: CASSLADSGPSYNEQFF. CDR3 sequence (DNA): TGCGCCAGCAGCTTGGCCGATAGCGGCCCCTCCTACAATGAGCAGTTCTTC.

The CDR3: CASSTQYF. CDR3 DNA sequence: TGTGCCAGCTCTACGCAGTATTTT. The chain employs TRBV2 and TRBJ2-3; D not resolved. The CDR3 runs to 8 residues. Looked up from germline, CDR1 is SNHLY and CDR2 is FYNNEI. The germline V and J ends were trimmed by 8 bases and 8 bases, with 2 bases remaining between them.

The chain has TRBV29-1 and TRBJ1-2; D is ambiguous. The CDR3 has 12 amino acids. CDR1 and CDR2 (germline): SQVTM, ANQGSEA. The V end was cut by 4 bases, the J end by 8 bases, with 14 bases between. The CDR3 sequence: CSVGGNELGYTF. DNA of the CDR3: TGCAGCGTTGGCGGGAACGAGTTAGGCTACACCTTC.

This clone was observed a single time. The V gene is TRBV6-5, the J gene TRBJ1-1; weak D call: TRBD1 (6 bases). The germline gives CDR1 MNHEY, CDR2 SVGAGI. Trimming took 5 bases from V and 1 from J, leaving 11 bases between them. The CDR3 extends over 14 amino acids. The CDR3, as DNA: TGTGCCAGCAGTAACGTACAGGGGAACACTGAAGCTTTCTTT. It codes for CASSNVQGNTEAFF.

This rearrangement joins TRBV4-1 to TRBJ1-4; the match to TRBD1 covers 8 bases. J lost 5 bases, V lost 4 bases, and 9 bases had no gene match. Germline CDR1 and CDR2: MGHRA and YSYEKL. This CDR3 has 16 amino acids. CDR3 coding DNA: TGCGCCAGCAGCCCGATCGGTCACAGGGGGAATGAAAAACTGTTTTTT. As protein: CASSPIGHRGNEKLFF.

The chain uses TRBV5-6 and TRBJ2-3; 10 bases align to TRBD2. The CDR3 sequence is 14 residues long. Germline CDR1 SGHDT, CDR2 YYEEEE. V was pared by 2 bases and J by 6 bases, with 3 bases of the junction left unmatched. The DNA of the CDR3 is TGTGCCAGCAGCTTAGCGGGGGGGGCCGATACGCAGTATTTT. Translated: CASSLAGGADTQYF.

The J gene is TRBJ2-7, the V gene TRBV7-2, with D possibly being TRBD1 or TRBD2 (5 bases each). CDR1 SGHTA and CDR2 FQGNSA come from the germline V gene. V was cut by 4 bases and J by 0 bases, with 10 bases left in between. The CDR3 is 14 residues long. The DNA for the CDR3 is TGTGCCAGCAGCTCCCCCGGGACCTCCTACGAGCAGTACTTC. Protein sequence: CASSSPGTSYEQYF. Full variable domain (rest looked up from reference TRBV7-2 and TRBJ2-7): GAGVSQSPSNKVTEKGKDVELRCDPISGHTALYWYRQSLGQGLEFLIYFQGNSAPDKSGLPSDRFSAERTGGSVSTLTIQRTQQEDSAVYLCASSSPGTSYEQYFGPGTRLTVT.

This clone was counted a few times. J is TRBJ1-5 and V is TRBV18; no firm D call. Trimming stripped 3 bases from V and 4 bases from J, with 10 bases between. Looked up from germline, CDR1 is KGHSH and CDR2 is LQKENI. This CDR3 region has 14 residues. DNA of the CDR3: TGTGCCAGCTCACCTATTTCGGCTAATCAGCCCCAGCATTTT. Its protein product is CASSPISANQPQHF.

The CDR3 nucleotides are TGTGCCAGCAGTGAAAAATATGGGACTAGCGGGCACAATGAGCAGTTCTTC. Protein: CASSEKYGTSGHNEQFF. The chain recombines TRBV2 with TRBJ2-1; the match to TRBD2 covers 12 bases. Trimming at V came to 2 bases and at J to 5 bases, leaving 7 bases not matched to a gene. This CDR3 contains 17 residues. Germline CDR1 is SNHLY and CDR2 is FYNNEI.

This clone was detected only once. V usage is TRBV7-2 and J usage is TRBJ2-5; the D call may be TRBD1 or TRBD2 (6 bases each). CDR1 is SGHTA, CDR2 FQGNSA, per germline. The CDR3 consists of 15 residues. The V end lost 5 bases, the J end lost 5 bases, and 18 bases lay between the germline ends. CDR3: CASSLNYRGRETQYF. CDR3 coding DNA: TGTGCCAGCAGCCTTAACTACCGGGGGCGGGAGACCCAGTACTTC.

The rearrangement uses TRBV6-5 and TRBJ2-5, with a tentative D call TRBD1 (5 bases). Germline V gives CDR1 MNHEY, CDR2 SVGAGI. The CDR3 has 13 residues. The V gene lost 5 bases and the J gene lost 4 bases, with 11 bases spanning the gap. CDR3 coding DNA: TGTGCCAGCAGTGAAGGGGCTCGAGAGACCCAGTACTTC. Its translation is CASSEGARETQYF.

J is TRBJ2-7 and V is TRBV29-1; 7 bases line up with TRBD2. From germline, CDR1 is SQVTM and CDR2 ANQGSEA. The CDR3 is 11 amino acids. With 7 bases clipped from V and 3 bases from J, the junction kept 3 bases outside the gene matches. This chain's CDR3 is CSATSVYEQYF. DNA of the CDR3: TGCAGCGCAACTAGCGTCTACGAGCAGTACTTC.

The chain has TRBV4-2 and TRBJ2-1, with 7 bases matching TRBD1. There are 13 residues in the CDR3. The germline V gene encodes CDR1 LGHNA and CDR2 YNFKEQ. The V segment lost 7 bases and the J segment 5 bases; nucleotides outside the gene matches: 5. The CDR3 is CASMGRGHNEQFF. The CDR3 region has the DNA TGTGCCAGCATGGGTAGGGGGCACAATGAGCAGTTCTTC.

V usage is TRBV7-9 and J usage is TRBJ1-2; D might be TRBD1 (6 bases). V was shortened by 1 base and J by 5 bases, with 8 bases between the two germline ends. Per the germline V gene, CDR1 is SEHNR and CDR2 is FQNEAQ (reference sequence). This CDR3 has 13 residues. The CDR3 region is CASSLGGQYGYTF. The CDR3 DNA sequence: TGTGCCAGCAGCTTAGGAGGACAGTATGGCTACACCTTC.

The J gene is TRBJ1-5, the V gene TRBV27, with D maybe TRBD1 (5 bases). Looked up from germline, CDR1 is MNHEY and CDR2 is SMNVEV (reference sequence). V shed 8 bases and J shed 7 bases, with 24 bases lying between them. The CDR3 has 16 amino acids. CDR3 sequence reads: CASGLTYGGDGQPQHF. DNA for the CDR3: TGTGCCAGCGGACTCACATACGGGGGAGACGGACAGCCCCAGCATTTT.